These 5 T cell receptor beta chains were all obtained from the same sample, sequenced in a study of CXCR3-negative and CXCR3-positive naive CD8 T cells. 5' RACE with UMI labels generated the TRB cDNA libraries. Following a re-call of the 5' RACE reads, TCRdb has one entry per CDR3 protein and lacks DNA. In total, the table holds about 89,000 distinct CDR3 sequences. Study-level points and caveats: TRB CDR3s were more hydrophobic in CXCR3-positive than in CXCR3-negative naive cells.

The antigens of these receptors remain unknown. Sequenced sample: naive CXCR3+ CD8+ T cells from blood. Subset: CD45RO-CCR7+CD27+CD95- naive CD8+ T cells expressing CXCR3 (TNR3+). All receptors come from a human donor in good health. Some clones in this sample may be carry-over from other donors' samples.

The chain uses TRBV7-9 and TRBJ1-2; TCRdb reports TRBD1, a call that lacks DNA to check it against. Germline CDR1 is SEHNR and CDR2 is FQNEAQ (reference sequence). CDR3 size: 17 residues. The CDR3 loop reads CASSSPPDRLPNYGYTF.

V gene TRBV6-5 combines with J gene TRBJ1-1; TCRdb lists TRBD1, though no DNA is available to test this call. Germline values: CDR1 MNHEY, CDR2 SVGAGI. The CDR3 runs 15 residues. The CDR3 is CASSEWTGPNTEAFF.

V usage is TRBV28 and J usage is TRBJ2-1; TCRdb reports TRBD2, a call that lacks DNA to check it against. The germline V gene encodes CDR1 MDHEN and CDR2 SYDVKM. CDR3 length equals 15 residues. The CDR3 loop is CASSLPGTSYNEQFF.

The chain has TRBV19 and TRBJ1-5; TCRdb outputs TRBD1, but without DNA this stays unchecked. Germline CDR1 and CDR2: LNHDA and SQIVND (reference sequence). The CDR3 runs 15 residues. CDR3 protein: CASSIDSQGNQPQHF.

The J gene is TRBJ2-7, the V gene TRBV2; TCRdb picks TRBD1, but there is no DNA to check that call. Germline CDR1 and CDR2: SNHLY and FYNNEI. This CDR3 comprises 14 residues. This CDR3 reads CASSAGTSLVEQYF. Combining the CDR3 with reference TRBV2 and TRBJ2-7 gives the whole variable domain EPEVTQTPSHQVTQMGQEVILRCVPISNHLYFYWYRQILGQKVEFLVSFYNNEISEKSEIFDDQFSVERPDGSNFTLKIRSTKLEDSAMYFCASSAGTSLVEQYFGPGTRLTVT.